Sequencing of this TCR beta chain was carried out in a study of blood T cells in healthy people across ages. Findings and caveats of the study: Long-lived and aged donors differed, with more naive CD4+ cells and higher diversity in the long-lived.

Together with a sample-barcoded 5' primer, a J-beta primer mix was included in a second PCR lasting about 6 to 11 cycles. TCRdb passed the 5' RACE reads through MiXCR, listing each CDR3 protein once. The sample lists roughly 1,300,000 distinct CDR3 sequences; approximately 59% were seen once. The V gene's germline CDR1 is SQVTM and CDR2 ANQGSEA. J was trimmed by 4 bases and V by 2 bases; bases with no gene match: 0. The CDR3 runs to 13 residues. This clonotype appeared a few times. Its antigen is still unknown. The draw of peripheral blood yielded approximately 11 milliliters from each donor. The chain recombines TRBV29-1 with TRBJ2-3; TRBD2 agrees at 10 bases. Sequencing was carried out using blood. This sequence originates from a young man in good health. CDR3 bases: TGCAGCGTTGAAACTAGCGGGGCAGATACGCAGTATTTT. This codes for CSVETSGADTQYF.